This entry describes one T cell receptor (beta chain). Trimming took off 0 bases at V and 1 base at J, with 6 bases between the two ends. The germline CDR1 and CDR2 sequences are MNHEY and SVGAGI. The CDR3 is 14 residues long. This sample was included in a study of patients and donors after allogeneic stem cell transplantation. TCRdb analysed the RT-PCR reads with MiXCR anew, one entry per CDR3 protein. Among about 110,000 distinct CDR3 sequences, less than 45% were seen once, and the ten largest hold around 27%. Input material: blood, either unsorted or a sorted T cell fraction (not recorded which). This clonotype was sampled from a human donor who was either an allogeneic HSCT recipient or a stem cell or donor lymphocyte infusion donor (not recorded which). It is not recorded whose cells these are; they may come from a transplant donor. The chain combines TRBV6-5 with TRBJ1-2; D gene ambiguous. CDR3 sequence reads: CASSYSNNNYGYTF. In DNA form, the CDR3 reads TGTGCCAGCAGTTACTCGAACAATAACTATGGCTACACCTTC.